These T cell receptor beta chains were read from a single sample in a study of T cells in Graves' hyperthyroidism and ophthalmopathy. One entry per CDR3 protein, called by TCRdb with MiXCR from the multiplex PCR reads. The sample includes 540,000 or so distinct CDR3 sequences, 40% to 55% of them seen just once. Input material: peripheral blood or thyroid tissue (not recorded which). The receptor set was obtained from an adult woman with Graves' disease, either hyperthyroidism or ophthalmopathy (not recorded which). The CDR3 runs from the conserved cysteine through the conserved F or W. D genes are given only for firm matches. Expanded clones are given a class, and other clones once, few, many or no size at all.

TRBD2	TRBJ2-7	-	TRBV7-9	CASSFGLAAPLSEQYF	TGTGCTAGCAGCTTTGGGCTAGCGGCTCCTCTTTCCGAGCAGTACTTC
-	TRBJ1-4	-	TRBV12-3/TRBV12-4	CASRDLKLFF	TGTGCCAGCAGGGACCTAAAACTGTTTTTT
-	TRBJ1-2	-	TRBV2	CASSEETTNYGYTF	TGTGCCAGCAGTGAAGAGACGACTAACTATGGCTACACCTTC
TRBD1	TRBJ1-5	-	TRBV27	CASGHRGNQPQHF	TGTGCCAGCGGCCACAGGGGGAATCAGCCCCAGCATTTT
-	TRBJ1-2	-	TRBV7-9	CASSWTSGRGYGYTF	TGTGCCAGCAGCTGGACTAGCGGGAGAGGGTATGGCTACACCTTC
TRBD2	TRBJ2-7	many	TRBV2	CASSGTSVTSGTYEQYF	TGTGCCAGCAGTGGGACAAGTGTTACTAGCGGTACCTACGAGCAGTACTTC
-	TRBJ2-7	-	TRBV2	CASSEEVGPYEQYF	TGTGCCAGCAGTGAAGAGGTAGGGCCTTACGAGCAGTACTTC
TRBD2	TRBJ2-5	-	TRBV9	CASSPKRELSETQYF	TGTGCCAGCAGCCCAAAGCGGGAGCTTTCCGAGACCCAGTACTTC
-	TRBJ2-5	few	TRBV29-1	CSVAEMETQYF	TGCAGCGTCGCGGAGATGGAGACCCAGTACTTC
-	TRBJ1-4	-	TRBV7-2	CASSQSQPNEKLFF	TGTGCCAGCAGCCAATCCCAGCCGAATGAAAAACTGTTTTTT
TRBD2	TRBJ2-5	-	TRBV12-3/TRBV12-4	CASCGLADGETQYF	TGTGCCAGCTGTGGACTAGCGGATGGGGAGACCCAGTACTTC
TRBD1	TRBJ1-4	-	TRBV10-3	CAISDPGGGTNEKLFF	TGTGCCATCAGTGACCCAGGGGGGGGCACTAATGAAAAACTGTTTTTT
-	TRBJ2-2	many	TRBV6-5	CASRGGAGELFF	TGTGCCAGCCGGGGAGGCGCCGGGGAGCTGTTTTTT
-	TRBJ2-5	-	TRBV5-1	CASSASCVSTRQETQYF	TGCGCCAGCAGCGCCTCATGTGTCTCGACTAGACAAGAGACCCAGTACTTC
-	TRBJ2-2	-	TRBV29-1	CSAKGELISGELFF	TGCAGCGCTAAGGGGGAATTAATCAGCGGGGAGCTGTTTTTT
-	TRBJ1-5	few	TRBV13	CASSLQGRRAGPQHF	TGTGCCAGCAGCTTACAGGGACGGCGTGCAGGTCCCCAGCATTTT